This T cell receptor (beta chain) was found in a study of OX40 agonist ivuxolimab in advanced cancers. At the level of the study: Ivuxolimab was administered intravenously to patients at 0.01 to 10 mg/kg every 2 weeks.

The CDR3 is 17 residues long. V was pared by 4 bases and J by 8 bases, with 15 bases of the junction left unmatched. The V gene's germline CDR1 is SGHRS and CDR2 YFSETQ. Autoimmune disease history or systemic immunosuppression led to patient exclusion. Libraries were prepared by immunoSEQ multiplex PCR; TCRdb keeps only in-frame clonotypes and omits some of them. This sample has 100,000 to 110,000 clones, with about 91% found just once. The chain links TRBV5-1 to TRBJ1-6, with 7 bases that match TRBD1. This material consisted of CD4+ or CD8+ T cells sorted from blood, taken in a trial of the OX40 agonist ivuxolimab. The TCR was taken from an adult with an advanced solid tumor such as melanoma, head and neck, liver or kidney cancer. CDR3 amino acids: CASSLQTGTFTDSPLHF. The CDR3 bases are TGCGCCAGCAGCCTGCAGACAGGGACATTCACCGATTCACCCCTCCACTTT. The entire variable domain, with the rest obtained from reference TRBV5-1 and TRBJ1-6, is as follows: KAGVTQTPRYLIKTRGQQVTLSCSPISGHRSVSWYQQTPGQGLQFLFEYFSETQRNKGNFPGRFSGRQFSNSRSEMNVSTLELGDSALYLCASSLQTGTFTDSPLHFGNGTRLTVT.